Below, 23 T cell receptor beta chains from the same sample are listed, as sequenced in a study of OX40 agonist ivuxolimab in advanced cancers. Profiling relied on immunoSEQ multiplex PCR, and the TCRdb table lists in-frame clones only, not all of them. The profile shows approximately 49,000 clones, 85% of them singletons. The source material was CD4+ or CD8+ T cells sorted from blood, sampled in a trial of the OX40 agonist ivuxolimab. These receptors came from an adult with an advanced solid tumor such as melanoma, head and neck, liver or kidney cancer.

The chain has TRBV5-1 and TRBJ1-3; tentative D call: TRBD1 (5 bases). The V end was cut by 1 base, the J end by 0 bases, with 11 bases between. The CDR3 extends over 16 amino acids. Germline assignment: CDR1 SGHRS and CDR2 YFSETQ. CDR3 in amino acids: CASSLQGLSSGNTIYF. The CDR3, as DNA: TGCGCCAGCAGCTTGCAGGGACTGAGCTCTGGAAACACCATATATTTT.

The chain uses TRBV2 and TRBJ2-1; no clear D gene. The V end was cut by 1 base, the J end by 9 bases, with 7 bases between. The CDR3 extends over 12 amino acids. Germline assignment: CDR1 SNHLY and CDR2 FYNNEI. The CDR3 bases are TGTGCCAGCAGTGAAGAGCTGGGTGAGCAGTTCTTC. It translates to CASSEELGEQFF.

The chain has TRBV27 and TRBJ2-5, with TRBD1 identical over 7 bases. The CDR3 spans 14 residues. The germline V gene has CDR1 MNHEY and CDR2 SMNVEV (reference sequence). V dropped 0 bases and J dropped 5; count of bases not matched to a gene: 3. The CDR3 DNA reads as TGTGCCAGCAGTTTATCAGGGGGCGCCGAGACCCAGTACTTC. Its translation is CASSLSGGAETQYF.

CDR3 residues: CASSLVGLTTYNEQFF. CDR3 DNA sequence: TGTGCCAGCAGCTTAGTGGGACTAACAACCTACAATGAGCAGTTCTTC. This sequence joins TRBV7-3 and TRBJ2-1, with 7 bases that match TRBD2. There are 16 residues in the CDR3. CDR1 is SGHTA and CDR2 is FQGTGA in the germline V gene. V gave up 2 bases and J gave up 2 bases; unmatched junction bases: 6.

This clone has only one observation. The rearrangement uses TRBV27 and TRBJ1-1, with D perhaps matching TRBD1 (5 bases). The CDR3 has 11 amino acids. Germline V gene sequence: CDR1 MNHEY, CDR2 SMNVEV (reference sequence). V lost 6 bases, J lost 5 bases, and 7 bases lay in between. In nucleotides, the CDR3 is TGTGCCAGCAGGTGGGGGACTGAAGCTTTCTTT. Protein: CASRWGTEAFF.

V is TRBV4-3 and J is TRBJ2-1; D perhaps matches TRBD1 (6 bases). This CDR3 spans 16 amino acids. Germline CDR1 reads LGHNA; CDR2 reads YSLEER. Trimming left V 3 bases short and J 4 bases short, with 16 bases between. In nucleotides, the CDR3 is TGCGCCAGCAGCCACTTACCCCGGGACACATACAATGAGCAGTTCTTC. It encodes CASSHLPRDTYNEQFF.

About this clone: Within the sample, other DNA sequences also encode this same CDR3. The chain employs TRBV9 and TRBJ2-2, with D hard to call. CDR1 and CDR2 (germline): SGDLS, YYNGEE. The ends were cut back, 0 bases at V and 7 bases at J, with 1 base in the middle. This CDR3 is 11 amino acids long. The CDR3 is CASSVGGELFF. CDR3 sequence (DNA): TGTGCCAGCAGCGTAGGCGGGGAGCTGTTTTTT.

This chain uses TRBV7-2 with TRBJ2-7; no definite D call. The V gene lost 8 bases and the J gene lost 0 bases, with 14 bases spanning the gap. CDR1 SGHTA and CDR2 FQGNSA come from the germline V gene. The CDR3 covers 14 residues. CDR3 protein: CASELITNSYEQYF. CDR3 coding DNA: TGTGCCAGCGAACTCATAACAAACTCCTACGAGCAGTACTTC.

V usage is TRBV7-6 and J usage is TRBJ1-2; D uncertain. V was shortened by 1 base and J by 5 bases, with 8 bases between the two germline ends. The CDR3 loop spans 13 amino acids. Germline CDR1 and CDR2: SGHVS and FNYEAQ. CDR3 coding DNA: TGTGCCAGCAGCTTAGAACGTGGGTATGGCTACACCTTC. Translation: CASSLERGYGYTF. Full variable domain (remainder filled in from reference TRBV7-6 and TRBJ1-2): GAGVSQSPRYKVTKRGQDVALRCDPISGHVSLYWYRQALGQGPEFLTYFNYEAQQDKSGLPNDRFSAERPEGSISTLTIQRTEQRDSAMYRCASSLERGYGYTFGSGTRLTVV.

The V gene is TRBV5-1, the J gene TRBJ2-1; D may correspond to TRBD1 or TRBD2 (5 bases each). With 4 bases removed from V and 6 bases from J, the gap between germline ends came to 14 bases. CDR3 length: 14 residues. Germline lookup yields CDR1 SGHRS and CDR2 YFSETQ. The CDR3 spells CASSPRDVTNEQFF. DNA of the CDR3: TGCGCCAGCAGCCCCCGGGACGTGACCAATGAGCAGTTCTTC.

The rearrangement uses TRBV7-9 and TRBJ1-5; no reliable D call. This CDR3 contains 16 residues. V lost 5 bases to trimming and J lost 0 bases, with 14 bases between them. Looked up from germline, CDR1 is SEHNR and CDR2 is FQNEAQ (reference sequence). Here the CDR3 reads CASSPGEGSSNQPQHF. The CDR3 DNA follows: TGTGCCAGCAGCCCAGGCGAGGGCTCTAGCAATCAGCCCCAGCATTTT.

This chain links TRBV28 with TRBJ2-7, with 9 bases identical to TRBD1. Germline loops: CDR1 MDHEN, CDR2 SYDVKM. The junction had 14 bases not matched to a gene; V was cut back by 4 bases and J by 1 base. CDR3 length: 18 amino acids. CDR3 nucleotides: TGTGCCAGCAGTTCCGCGGGACAGGGTGGTTTATTGTCCTACGAGCAGTACGTC. It specifies CASSSAGQGGLLSYEQYV.

The DNA for the CDR3 is TGTGCCAGCAGCGCTGGGGGGACTGAAGCTTTCTTT. Translation: CASSAGGTEAFF. This sequence joins TRBV6-5 and TRBJ1-1; weak D call: TRBD1 (5 bases). The CDR3 is 12 amino acids. In germline, CDR1 is MNHEY, CDR2 SVGAGI. V lost 6 bases, J lost 5 bases, and 10 bases lay in between.

The chain combines TRBV2 with TRBJ2-1; D is uncertain. The CDR3 has 11 amino acids. Trimming removed 10 bases at V and 5 bases at J, with 9 bases between. Germline V gene lookup returns CDR1 SNHLY and CDR2 FYNNEI. In DNA, the CDR3 is TGTGCCACCCGGTGGAACAATGAGCAGTTCTTC. Its protein is CATRWNNEQFF.

This sequence joins TRBV4-1 and TRBJ2-1; TRBD2 agrees at 7 bases. CDR3 length equals 14 residues. The V and J ends lost 0 bases and 5 bases, in that order; junction bases with no gene match: 1. The germline CDR1 and CDR2 sequences are MGHRA and YSYEKL. CDR3 amino acids: CASSQEGLDNEQFF. The DNA of the CDR3 is TGCGCCAGCAGCCAAGAAGGACTAGACAATGAGCAGTTCTTC.

This sequence joins TRBV18 and TRBJ1-1; 7 nucleotides align to TRBD1. Trimming removed 4 bases from V and 4 bases from J; junction bases left unmatched: 18. Per the germline V gene, CDR1 is KGHSH and CDR2 is LQKENI. This CDR3 is built from 18 residues. As DNA, the CDR3 is TGTGCCAGCTCACACCCGACAGGGTTGCGGCTTTGGGGCACTGAAGCTTTCTTT. The encoded protein is CASSHPTGLRLWGTEAFF.

This chain joins TRBV5-1 and TRBJ1-1; D not resolved. Germline V gives CDR1 SGHRS, CDR2 YFSETQ. This CDR3 has 14 amino acids. V dropped 0 bases and J dropped 4 bases, with 10 bases sitting between them. The CDR3 DNA reads as TGCGCCAGCAGCTTGGGAGGGAAACCCACTGAAGCTTTCTTT. Encoded protein: CASSLGGKPTEAFF.

The chain uses TRBV27 and TRBJ1-2; D unclear. V lost 4 bases to trimming and J lost 4 bases, with 13 bases between them. The length of the CDR3 is 14 residues. Germline CDR1 is MNHEY and CDR2 is SMNVEV (reference sequence). The CDR3 DNA is TGTGCCAGCAGTTCCGGGGTAACTTCCTATGGCTACACCTTC. Amino acid sequence: CASSSGVTSYGYTF.

This clone has only one observation. The chain couples TRBV6-5 to TRBJ1-2, with 7 bases identical to TRBD1. Germline trimming cut 5 bases from V and 7 bases from J; bases unmatched to any gene: 13. Germline-derived CDR1 and CDR2 are MNHEY and SVGAGI. This CDR3 contains 15 residues. This CDR3 reads CASSHQGGGGSGYTF. CDR3 nucleotide sequence: TGTGCCAGCAGTCACCAGGGAGGGGGCGGGTCTGGCTACACCTTC.

The rearrangement joins TRBV27 to TRBJ1-4; 9 positions agree with TRBD1. CDR1 MNHEY and CDR2 SMNVEV come from the germline V gene (reference sequence). Trimming at V came to 6 bases and at J to 2 bases, leaving 10 bases not matched to a gene. The CDR3 runs 17 residues. CDR3 DNA: TGTGCCAGCAGCCCAACCGGGACAGGGTTCACTAATGAAAAACTGTTTTTT. It codes for CASSPTGTGFTNEKLFF.

This clone has a single count. The chain couples TRBV10-2 to TRBJ2-7; D unresolved. V shed 2 bases and J shed 3 bases, with 5 bases lying between them. Germline V gives CDR1 WSHSY, CDR2 SAAADI. The CDR3 covers 12 residues. The CDR3 is CASSEGVYEQYV. The CDR3 DNA sequence: TGCGCCAGCAGTGAGGGGGTCTACGAGCAGTACGTC.

This clone was observed a single time. CDR3 coding DNA: TGCAGTGCTAGTGATGGGAGTGAGCAGTTCTTC. Encoded protein: CSASDGSEQFF. V gene TRBV20-1 combines with J gene TRBJ2-1; possible D gene TRBD2, 5 bases. The ends were cut back, 3 bases at V and 9 bases at J, with 9 bases in the middle. The V gene's germline CDR1 is DFQATT and CDR2 SNEGSKA (reference sequence). This CDR3 is 11 amino acids long.

The V and J genes are TRBV4-3 and TRBJ1-1, with no clear D. This CDR3 contains 14 residues. V dropped 0 bases and J dropped 1 base, with 6 bases sitting between them. CDR1 and CDR2 (germline): LGHNA, YSLEER. The CDR3 loop reads CASSQDRSNTEAFF. DNA for the CDR3: TGCGCCAGCAGCCAAGATAGGTCGAACACTGAAGCTTTCTTT.